The 22 T cell receptor beta chains below were found in one sample sequenced in a study of shared clonotypes between healthy human individuals. Clones were sequenced by immunoSEQ multiplex PCR, and TCRdb holds only the in-frame ones, with some missing. The sample has more than 900,000 clones; around 78% are singletons. The sequencing sample was made of memory CD4+ T cells from PBMCs. Specified subset: CD45RA-negative fraction. The receptors were sampled from a man between 18 and 29 years old in good health. Some clones in this sample may be carry-over from other donors' samples.

The J gene is TRBJ1-2, the V gene TRBV28; D might be TRBD1 (5 bases). Germline assignment: CDR1 MDHEN and CDR2 SYDVKM. This CDR3 spans 15 amino acids. Trimming stripped 0 bases from V and 4 bases from J, with 12 bases between. DNA for the CDR3: TGTGCCAGCAGTTTATGGATCGGGACGGCCTATGGCTACACCTTC. As protein: CASSLWIGTAYGYTF.

This clone was recorded at least ten times. The V call is TRBV7-9, the J call TRBJ2-7, with 9 bases that match TRBD2. Germline values: CDR1 SEHNR, CDR2 FQNEAQ (reference sequence). After removal of 3 bases from V and 7 bases from J, the junction contained 10 bases not matched to a gene. This CDR3 spans 15 amino acids. Here the CDR3 reads CASSLTSGPQREQYF. CDR3 DNA sequence: TGTGCCAGCAGCTTGACTAGCGGACCCCAACGGGAGCAGTACTTC.

This clone was seen many times. The CDR3 nucleotides are TGTGCCAGCAGTGCTCGCAGGGCAGACACCGGGGAGCTGTTTTTT. It yields the protein CASSARRADTGELFF. V and J are TRBV2 and TRBJ2-2, with D possibly TRBD1 on 5 matching bases. The CDR3 sequence is 15 residues long. Trimming removed 4 bases from V and 3 bases from J, with 12 bases in between. CDR1 and CDR2 (germline): SNHLY, FYNNEI.

The V and J genes are TRBV7-6 and TRBJ2-1; 8 nucleotides agree with TRBD2. With V trimmed by 2 bases and J by 4 bases, 7 bases remained unmatched. CDR3 size: 16 residues. In germline, CDR1 is SGHVS, CDR2 FNYEAQ. Here the CDR3 reads CASSLRAAGEYNEQFF. The DNA of the CDR3 is TGTGCCAGCAGCTTAAGGGCAGCGGGAGAGTACAATGAGCAGTTCTTC.

Remarks on this clone: At one end, the junction sequence differs from germline, possibly due to a read error. The CDR3 here is CASSPPRTVAYNKQFF. CDR3 DNA: TGTGCCAGCAGCCCCCCCCGGACAGTGGCCTACAATAAGCAGTTCTTC. The rearrangement joins TRBV7-8 to TRBJ2-1; a possible D gene is TRBD1 (6 bases). Looked up from germline, CDR1 is SGHVS and CDR2 is FQNEAQ. There are 16 residues in the CDR3.

The chain employs TRBV9 and TRBJ2-7; 9 positions agree with TRBD2. The CDR3 extends over 16 amino acids. Trimming at V came to 4 bases and at J to 3 bases, leaving 11 bases not matched to a gene. Germline loops: CDR1 SGDLS, CDR2 YYNGEE. CDR3 sequence: CASSPDGLALNYEQYF. CDR3 coding DNA: TGTGCCAGCAGCCCAGACGGACTAGCGCTTAACTACGAGCAGTACTTC.

This clone showed up just once. In DNA, the CDR3 is TGTGCCAGCAGCTTCCAACTAACGAGAACAGGCTACGAGCAGTACTTC. It specifies CASSFQLTRTGYEQYF. The genes are TRBV5-6 and TRBJ2-7, with D perhaps TRBD1 (5 bases). V lost 2 bases and J lost 3, with 18 bases in between. Germline CDR1 and CDR2: SGHDT and YYEEEE. The CDR3 sequence is 16 residues long.

The chain carries TRBV18 and TRBJ2-6; D may be TRBD2 (6 bases). In germline, CDR1 is KGHSH, CDR2 LQKENI. The CDR3 extends over 15 amino acids. The V gene lost 1 base and the J gene lost 4 bases, with 8 bases spanning the gap. CDR3 DNA: TGTGCCAGCTCACCACGGGGGGAAGGGGCCAACGTCCTGACTTTC. Translated: CASSPRGEGANVLTF.

The CDR3 DNA reads TGTGCCAGCAGCCTAGCGGGAGTCACAGATACGCAGTATTTT. Its protein product is CASSLAGVTDTQYF. The chain has TRBV7-3 and TRBJ2-3; 10 bases are a match to TRBD2. The CDR3 sequence is 14 residues long. Germline CDR1 SGHTA, CDR2 FQGTGA. J was trimmed by 2 bases and V by 5 bases; bases with no gene match: 1.

V gene TRBV15 combines with J gene TRBJ1-5; D unresolved. Germline loops: CDR1 LNHNV, CDR2 YYDKDF (reference sequence). The CDR3 spans 14 residues. Trimming shortened V by 0 bases and J by 4 bases, and 7 bases separated the two germline ends. The CDR3 DNA reads TGTGCCACCAGCAGAGATCTTATAAATCAGCCCCAGCATTTT. Its translation: CATSRDLINQPQHF. Drawing the rest from reference TRBV15 and TRBJ1-5, the complete variable domain is DAMVIQNPRYQVTQFGKPVTLSCSQTLNHNVMYWYQQKSSQAPKLLFHYYDKDFNNEADTPDNFQSRRPNTSFCFLDIRSPGLGDTAMYLCATSRDLINQPQHFGDGTRLSIL.

This clone was seen a few times. This sequence joins TRBV7-2 and TRBJ2-7; D is uncertain. Looked up from germline, CDR1 is SGHTA and CDR2 is FQGNSA. Trimming stripped 5 bases from V and 4 bases from J, with 18 bases between. This CDR3 is 15 amino acids long. The CDR3 coding sequence is TGTGCCAGCAGCCCCACCCTGGCTCAAAGGTACGAGCAGTACTTC. This encodes CASSPTLAQRYEQYF.

A word on this clone: Just one base apart from a much larger clone, this may be a read error. Other DNA sequences in the sample encode the same CDR3. Here the CDR3 reads CASSLPGTGTGELFF. The CDR3 DNA follows: TGTGCCAGCAGTTTACCCGGGACAGGGACCGGGGAGCTGTTTTTT. The rearrangement links TRBV28 to TRBJ2-2; 9 bases map to TRBD1. This CDR3 contains 15 residues. V was pared by 2 bases and J by 5 bases, with 3 bases of the junction left unmatched. CDR1 and CDR2 (germline): MDHEN, SYDVKM. Together with reference TRBV28 and TRBJ2-2, the CDR3 gives the full variable domain: DVKVTQSSRYLVKRTGEKVFLECVQDMDHENMFWYRQDPGLGLRLIYFSYDVKMKEKGDIPEGYSVSREKKERFSLILESASTNQTSMYLCASSLPGTGTGELFFGEGSRLTVL.

The chain joins TRBV2 to TRBJ2-1; D gene uncertain. Germline V CDR1 and CDR2: SNHLY, FYNNEI. Trimming removed 8 bases from V and 0 bases from J, with 8 bases in between. The CDR3 consists of 13 residues. The CDR3 DNA reads TGTGCCAGCCGGATATTCTCCTACAATGAGCAGTTCTTC. Its protein product is CASRIFSYNEQFF.

Here the CDR3 DNA reads TGTGCCAGCAGCCTGGGACTAGCGACCTCCTACGAGCAGTACTTC. Its protein is CASSLGLATSYEQYF. The chain carries TRBV14 and TRBJ2-7, with 10 positions matching TRBD2. The V segment lost 4 bases and the J segment 0 bases; nucleotides outside the gene matches: 3. Germline V gives CDR1 SGHDN, CDR2 FVKESK. CDR3 length equals 15 residues.

This clone was seen once. This chain uses TRBV11-3 with TRBJ2-1; 9 positions agree with TRBD2. CDR3 length: 17 residues. The ends lost 1 base at V and 6 bases at J; junction bases unmatched: 10. Germline loops: CDR1 SGHNT, CDR2 YENEEA. This CDR3 reads CASSLARASGMSNEQFF. Written as DNA, the CDR3 is TGTGCCAGCAGCTTAGCGAGGGCTAGCGGGATGAGCAATGAGCAGTTCTTC. Using reference TRBV11-3 and TRBJ2-1 for the parts outside the CDR3, the full variable domain is EAGVVQSPRYKIIEKKQPVAFWCNPISGHNTLYWYLQNLGQGPELLIRYENEEAVDDSQLPKDRFSAERLKGVDSTLKIQPAELGDSAVYLCASSLARASGMSNEQFFGPGTRLTVL.

This clone was recorded many times. Additional DNA sequences in this sample encode the identical CDR3. The rearrangement uses TRBV30 and TRBJ1-6; 8 nucleotides match TRBD1. CDR1 and CDR2 (germline): GTSNPN, SVGIG (reference sequence). This CDR3 has 18 residues. Trimming removed 1 base from V and 7 bases from J; junction bases left unmatched: 15. The chain's CDR3 is CAWSGSRTGLSGNSPLHF. CDR3 in DNA: TGTGCCTGGAGTGGCAGTCGGACAGGGCTGTCTGGAAATTCACCCCTCCACTTT.

The chain is built from TRBV7-2 and TRBJ1-1; 7 positions match TRBD1. V was pared by 1 base and J by 4 bases, with 9 bases of the junction left unmatched. The CDR3 has 16 residues. Germline V CDR1 and CDR2: SGHTA, FQGNSA. CDR3 loop: CASSLEGASGGTEAFF. The DNA of the CDR3 is TGTGCCAGCAGCTTAGAGGGGGCTTCGGGTGGCACTGAAGCTTTCTTT.

V and J are TRBV7-6 and TRBJ2-1; 7 bases are a match to TRBD2. The trim removed 0 bases at V and 4 bases at J, leaving 6 bases unmatched. This CDR3 comprises 16 residues. CDR1 is SGHVS and CDR2 is FNYEAQ in the germline V gene. Here the CDR3 DNA reads TGTGCCAGCAGCTTAGCGGGGAGGGCCGGGTACAATGAGCAGTTCTTC. Its translation: CASSLAGRAGYNEQFF. Using reference TRBV7-6 and TRBJ2-1 for the parts outside the CDR3, the full variable domain is GAGVSQSPRYKVTKRGQDVALRCDPISGHVSLYWYRQALGQGPEFLTYFNYEAQQDKSGLPNDRFSAERPEGSISTLTIQRTEQRDSAMYRCASSLAGRAGYNEQFFGPGTRLTVL.

This chain uses TRBV21-1 with TRBJ2-1; the table's D gene call, TRBD2, was not cross checked with the DNA. TRBV21-1 has pseudogene status. The CDR3 covers 18 residues. CDR3 in DNA: TGTGCCAGCAGCTTTGTGCGGGGCCGTCTGGACCAAGACAATGAGCAGTTCTTC. It codes for CASSFVRGRLDQDNEQFF.

V usage is TRBV4-1 and J usage is TRBJ1-2, with TRBD1 matching 7 bases. V shed 6 bases and J 1 base; nucleotides not matched to a gene: 5. This CDR3 region has 14 residues. Germline values: CDR1 MGHRA, CDR2 YSYEKL. CDR3 DNA: TGCGCCAGCAGTAGACAGGGAATTAACTATGGCTACACCTTC. Amino acids: CASSRQGINYGYTF.

The chain uses TRBV25-1 and TRBJ1-6; 8 nucleotides line up with TRBD1. V lost 2 bases, J lost 9 bases, and 15 bases stayed unmatched. CDR3 length equals 18 residues. In germline, CDR1 is MGHDK, CDR2 SYGVNS. The CDR3 reads CASSEGQGSTFFSSPLHF. CDR3 coding DNA: TGTGCCAGCAGTGAAGGACAGGGATCAACCTTTTTTAGTTCACCCCTCCACTTT.

This clone was observed at least ten times. J is TRBJ1-2 and V is TRBV29-1; no firm D call. Germline loops: CDR1 SQVTM, CDR2 ANQGSEA. The CDR3 sequence is 13 residues long. With 5 bases removed from V and 0 bases from J, the gap between germline ends came to 10 bases. CDR3 sequence reads: CSVLEPANYGYTF. The CDR3 nucleotides read TGCAGCGTTCTTGAACCAGCTAACTATGGCTACACCTTC.